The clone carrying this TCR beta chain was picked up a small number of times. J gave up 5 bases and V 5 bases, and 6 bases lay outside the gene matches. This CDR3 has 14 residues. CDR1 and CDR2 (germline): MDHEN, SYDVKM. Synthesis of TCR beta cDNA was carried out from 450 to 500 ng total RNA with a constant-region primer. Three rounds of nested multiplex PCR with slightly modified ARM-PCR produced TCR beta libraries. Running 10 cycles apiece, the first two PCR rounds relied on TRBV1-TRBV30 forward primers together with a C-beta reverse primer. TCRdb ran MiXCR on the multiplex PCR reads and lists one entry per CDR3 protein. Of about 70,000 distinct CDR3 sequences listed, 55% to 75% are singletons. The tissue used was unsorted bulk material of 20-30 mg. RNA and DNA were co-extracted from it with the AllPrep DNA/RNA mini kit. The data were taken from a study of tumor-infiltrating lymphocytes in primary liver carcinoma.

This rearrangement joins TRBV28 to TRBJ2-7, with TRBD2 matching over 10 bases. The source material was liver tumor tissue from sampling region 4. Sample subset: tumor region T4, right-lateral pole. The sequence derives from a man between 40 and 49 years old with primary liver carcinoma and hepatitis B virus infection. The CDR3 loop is CASSQLAGADEQYF. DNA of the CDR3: TGTGCCAGCAGTCAGCTAGCGGGAGCCGACGAGCAGTACTTC.